This T cell receptor beta chain was captured in a study of blood T cell repertoires in COVID-19. Germline CDR1 and CDR2: MNHEY and SVGEGT. The CDR3 sequence is 14 residues long. V was trimmed by 2 bases and J by 4 bases, leaving 11 bases between them. Libraries were prepared by immunoSEQ multiplex PCR; TCRdb keeps only in-frame clonotypes and omits some of them. Of some 250,000 clones detected, 75% to 90% appear once; the ten largest clones hold under 30%. This TCR came from a man between 40 and 49 years old with acute or convalescent COVID-19. Material for sequencing was peripheral blood. The chain has TRBV6-2 or TRBV6-3 and TRBJ1-1; D remains ambiguous. CDR3 sequence: CASSYPPSITEAFF. The CDR3 DNA reads TGTGCCAGCAGTTACCCCCCTAGTATCACTGAAGCTTTCTTT.